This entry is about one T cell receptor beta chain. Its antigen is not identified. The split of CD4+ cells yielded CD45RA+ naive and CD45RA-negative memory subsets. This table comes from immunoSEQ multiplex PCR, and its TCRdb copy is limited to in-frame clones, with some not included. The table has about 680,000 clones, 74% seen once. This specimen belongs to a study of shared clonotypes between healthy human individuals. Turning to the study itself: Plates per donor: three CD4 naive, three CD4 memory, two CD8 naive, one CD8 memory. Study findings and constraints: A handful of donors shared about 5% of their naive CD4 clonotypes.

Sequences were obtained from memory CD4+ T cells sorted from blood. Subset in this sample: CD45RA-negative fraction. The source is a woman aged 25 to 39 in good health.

CDR3 sequence (DNA): TGTGCCAGCAGCGAGGATTATAACTATGGCTACACCTTC. This translates into CASSEDYNYGYTF. The V call is TRBV5-4, the J call TRBJ1-2; D not resolved. The V and J ends lost 4 bases and 1 base respectively, with 8 bases between them. The CDR3 runs to 13 residues. From germline, CDR1 is SGHNT and CDR2 YYREEE (reference sequence).